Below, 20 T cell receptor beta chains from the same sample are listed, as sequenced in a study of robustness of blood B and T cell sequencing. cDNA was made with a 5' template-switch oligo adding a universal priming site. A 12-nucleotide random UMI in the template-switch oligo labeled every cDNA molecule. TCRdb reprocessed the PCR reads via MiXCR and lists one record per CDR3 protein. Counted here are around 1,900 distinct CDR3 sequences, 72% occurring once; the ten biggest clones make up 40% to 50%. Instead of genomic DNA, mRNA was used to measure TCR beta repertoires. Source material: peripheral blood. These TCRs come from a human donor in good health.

The DNA of the CDR3 is TGTGCCAGCAGCTCCCGTCGCAGTGCCCCTGAAGCTTTCTTT. Its protein product is CASSSRRSAPEAFF. V usage is TRBV11-3 and J usage is TRBJ1-1; no reliable D call. The CDR3 totals 14 residues. V lost 4 bases, J lost 6 bases, and 15 bases lay in between. Germline CDR1 is SGHNT and CDR2 is YENEEA.

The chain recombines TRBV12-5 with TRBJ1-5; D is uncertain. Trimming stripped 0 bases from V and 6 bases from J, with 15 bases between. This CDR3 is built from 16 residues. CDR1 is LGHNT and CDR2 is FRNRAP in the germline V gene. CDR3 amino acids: CASGLVGPIEVQPQHF. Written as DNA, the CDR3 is TGTGCTAGTGGTTTGGTAGGGCCAATAGAGGTTCAGCCCCAGCATTTT.

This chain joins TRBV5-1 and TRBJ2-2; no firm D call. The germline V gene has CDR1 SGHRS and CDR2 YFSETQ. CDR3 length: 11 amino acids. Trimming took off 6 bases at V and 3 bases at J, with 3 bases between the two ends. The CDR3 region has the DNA TGCGCCAGCACCTACACCGGGGAGCTGTTTTTT. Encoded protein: CASTYTGELFF.

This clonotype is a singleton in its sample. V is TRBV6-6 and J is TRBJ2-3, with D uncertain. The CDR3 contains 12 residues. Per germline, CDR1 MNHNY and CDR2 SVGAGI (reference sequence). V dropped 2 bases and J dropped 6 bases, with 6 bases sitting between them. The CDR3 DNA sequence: TGTGCCAGCAGTTACGGGCACGATACGCAGTATTTT. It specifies CASSYGHDTQYF.

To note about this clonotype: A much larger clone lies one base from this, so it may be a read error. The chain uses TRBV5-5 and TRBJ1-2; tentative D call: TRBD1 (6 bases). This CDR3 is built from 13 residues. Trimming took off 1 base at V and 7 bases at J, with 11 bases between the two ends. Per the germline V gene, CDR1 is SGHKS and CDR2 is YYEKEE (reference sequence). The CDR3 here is CASSLYEGGGYTF. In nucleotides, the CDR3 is TGTGCCAGCAGCTTGTATGAGGGGGGTGGCTACACCTTC.

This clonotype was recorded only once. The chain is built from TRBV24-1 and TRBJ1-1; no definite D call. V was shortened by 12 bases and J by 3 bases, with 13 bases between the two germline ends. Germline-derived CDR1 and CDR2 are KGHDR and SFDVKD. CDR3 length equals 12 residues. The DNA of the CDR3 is TGTGCCTCTTCCTATGGGGACACTGAAGCTTTCTTT. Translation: CASSYGDTEAFF.

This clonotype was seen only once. CDR3 nucleotides: TGTGCCACCAGTGATTCGGGGTCGGCCCACTATGGCTACACCTTC. Amino acids: CATSDSGSAHYGYTF. This chain joins TRBV24-1 and TRBJ1-2; D gene unclear. Germline V CDR1 and CDR2: KGHDR, SFDVKD. The germline V and J ends were trimmed by 2 bases and 3 bases, with 12 bases remaining between them. This CDR3 contains 15 residues.

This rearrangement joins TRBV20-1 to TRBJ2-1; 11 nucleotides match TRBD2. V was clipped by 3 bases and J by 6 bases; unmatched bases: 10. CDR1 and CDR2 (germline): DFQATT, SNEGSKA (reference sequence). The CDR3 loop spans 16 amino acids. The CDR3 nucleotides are TGCAGTGCTAGCCTTCGCCTAGCGGGGGGTTTCAATGAGCAGTTCTTC. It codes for CSASLRLAGGFNEQFF.

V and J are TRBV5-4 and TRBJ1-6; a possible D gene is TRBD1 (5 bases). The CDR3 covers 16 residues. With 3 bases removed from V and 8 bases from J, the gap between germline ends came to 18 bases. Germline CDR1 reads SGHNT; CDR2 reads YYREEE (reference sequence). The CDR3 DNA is TGTGCCAGCAGCTCCCCCACCCAGGGCCAGGATTCACCCCTCCACTTT. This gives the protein CASSSPTQGQDSPLHF.

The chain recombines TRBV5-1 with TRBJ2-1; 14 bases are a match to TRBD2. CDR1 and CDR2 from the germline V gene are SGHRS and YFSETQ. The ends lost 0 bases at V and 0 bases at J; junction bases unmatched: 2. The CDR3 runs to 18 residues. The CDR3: CASSLGTSGGRSYNEQFF. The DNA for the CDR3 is TGCGCCAGCAGCTTGGGGACTAGCGGGGGGCGCTCCTACAATGAGCAGTTCTTC.

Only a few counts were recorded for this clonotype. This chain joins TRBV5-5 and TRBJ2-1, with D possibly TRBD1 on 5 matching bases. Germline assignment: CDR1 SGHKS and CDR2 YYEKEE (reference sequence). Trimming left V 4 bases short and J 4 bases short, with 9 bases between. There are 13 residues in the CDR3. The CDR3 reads CASSLDSYNEQFF. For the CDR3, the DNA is TGTGCCAGCAGCCTCGACAGTTACAATGAGCAGTTCTTC.

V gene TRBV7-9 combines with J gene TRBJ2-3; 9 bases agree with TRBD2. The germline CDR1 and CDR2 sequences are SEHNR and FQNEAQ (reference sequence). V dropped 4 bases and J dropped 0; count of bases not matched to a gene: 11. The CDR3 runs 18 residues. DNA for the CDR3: TGTGCCAGCAGCTCCGCCCTGGTGGCGGGGGGGAGCACAGATACGCAGTATTTT. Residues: CASSSALVAGGSTDTQYF.

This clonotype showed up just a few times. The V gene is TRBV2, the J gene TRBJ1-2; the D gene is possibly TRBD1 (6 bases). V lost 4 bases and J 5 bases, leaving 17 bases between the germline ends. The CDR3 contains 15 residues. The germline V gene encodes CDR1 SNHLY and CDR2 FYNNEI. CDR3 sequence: CASSAAGGGGYGYTF. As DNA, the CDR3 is TGTGCCAGCAGTGCGGCTGGAGGGGGGGGATATGGCTACACCTTC.

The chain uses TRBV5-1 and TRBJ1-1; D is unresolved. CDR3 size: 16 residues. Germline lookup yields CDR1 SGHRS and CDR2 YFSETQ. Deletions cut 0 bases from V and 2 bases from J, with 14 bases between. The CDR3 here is CASSLVLYGPNTEAFF. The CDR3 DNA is TGCGCCAGCAGCTTGGTTCTCTACGGGCCCAACACTGAAGCTTTCTTT.

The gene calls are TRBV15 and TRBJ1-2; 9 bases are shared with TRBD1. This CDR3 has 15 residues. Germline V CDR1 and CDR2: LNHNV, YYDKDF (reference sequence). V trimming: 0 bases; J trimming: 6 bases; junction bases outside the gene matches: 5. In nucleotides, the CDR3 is TGTGCCACCAGCAGAGACGGGACAGGGTCGAATGGCTACACCTTC. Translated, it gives CATSRDGTGSNGYTF.

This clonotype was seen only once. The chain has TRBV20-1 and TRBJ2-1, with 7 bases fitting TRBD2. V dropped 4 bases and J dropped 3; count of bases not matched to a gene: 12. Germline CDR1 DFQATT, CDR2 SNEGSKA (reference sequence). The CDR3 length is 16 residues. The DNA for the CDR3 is TGCAGTGCTAAATCTTACCTGCGGGAGTTCTACAATGAGCAGTTCTTC. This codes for CSAKSYLREFYNEQFF.

Here the CDR3 DNA reads TGTGCCAGCAGCCAAATACTAGCGGGGCCAACCGTTACGCAGTATTTT. Translating gives CASSQILAGPTVTQYF. The chain combines TRBV14 with TRBJ2-3; 10 bases fit TRBD2. Germline-derived CDR1 and CDR2 are SGHDN and FVKESK. V was clipped by 2 bases and J by 8 bases; unmatched bases: 10. This CDR3 has 16 residues.

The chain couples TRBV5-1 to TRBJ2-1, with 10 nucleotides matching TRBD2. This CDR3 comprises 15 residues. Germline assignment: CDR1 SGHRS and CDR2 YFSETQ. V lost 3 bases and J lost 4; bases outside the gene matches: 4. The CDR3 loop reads CASSSLAGDYNEQFF. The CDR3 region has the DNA TGCGCCAGCAGCTCGCTAGCGGGGGATTACAATGAGCAGTTCTTC.

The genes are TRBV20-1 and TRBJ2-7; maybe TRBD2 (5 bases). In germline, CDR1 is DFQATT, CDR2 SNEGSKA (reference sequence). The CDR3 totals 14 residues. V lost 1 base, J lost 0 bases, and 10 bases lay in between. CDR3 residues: CSARGGGYSYEQYF. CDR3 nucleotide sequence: TGCAGTGCTAGAGGAGGCGGGTACTCCTACGAGCAGTACTTC.

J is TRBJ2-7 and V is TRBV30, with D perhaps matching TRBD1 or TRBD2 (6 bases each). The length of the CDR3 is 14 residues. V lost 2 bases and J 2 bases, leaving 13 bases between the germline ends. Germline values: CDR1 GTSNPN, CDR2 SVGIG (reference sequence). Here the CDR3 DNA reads TGTGCCTGGAGTACTAAGGGGGGCCCCTACGAGCAGTACTTC. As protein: CAWSTKGGPYEQYF.